The rows below give T cell receptor beta chains drawn from one sample of a study of OX40 agonist ivuxolimab in advanced cancers. Sequencing used immunoSEQ multiplex PCR; TCRdb keeps in-frame clones, though not all of them. The profile covers about 22,000 clones, with under 95% appearing a single time and approximately 48% taken by the ten largest. Sequencing was performed on CD4+ or CD8+ T cells sorted from blood, taken in a trial of the OX40 agonist ivuxolimab. Receptors were obtained from an adult with an advanced solid tumor such as melanoma, head and neck, liver or kidney cancer. Each CDR3 is given with its conserved first and last residue. Clone size is shown for a subset of rows, as once, few, many or a class of expanded clone.

cdr3_aa: CASTPVGGTPQETQYF
clone_size: NA
v_call: TRBV2
j_call: TRBJ2-5

cdr3_aa: CASSPRTSEYNEQFF
clone_size: NA
v_call: TRBV9
j_call: TRBJ2-1

cdr3_aa: CASSLFTGGAYEQYF
clone_size: once
v_call: TRBV7-3
j_call: TRBJ2-7

cdr3_aa: CASSWYRGGSYEQYF
clone_size: NA
v_call: TRBV5-5
j_call: TRBJ2-7

cdr3_aa: CASSLGRLNTEAFF
clone_size: NA
v_call: TRBV5-6
j_call: TRBJ1-1

cdr3_aa: CASSEGGRLETQYF
clone_size: NA
v_call: TRBV10-2
j_call: TRBJ2-5

cdr3_aa: CASSVRTGPSLYGYTF
clone_size: few
v_call: TRBV4-2
j_call: TRBJ1-2

cdr3_aa: CASSPLEYVETQYF
clone_size: NA
v_call: TRBV4-1
j_call: TRBJ2-5

cdr3_aa: CASPDANTGELFF
clone_size: NA
v_call: TRBV6-1
j_call: TRBJ2-2

cdr3_aa: CASSLFADQPQHF
clone_size: NA
v_call: TRBV28
j_call: TRBJ1-5

cdr3_aa: CASTLTSGSYNEQFF
clone_size: NA
v_call: TRBV6-1
j_call: TRBJ2-1

cdr3_aa: CASSANYEQYF
clone_size: NA
v_call: TRBV9
j_call: TRBJ2-7

cdr3_aa: CASSQDPKGSGKYEQYF
clone_size: NA
v_call: TRBV4-1
j_call: NA